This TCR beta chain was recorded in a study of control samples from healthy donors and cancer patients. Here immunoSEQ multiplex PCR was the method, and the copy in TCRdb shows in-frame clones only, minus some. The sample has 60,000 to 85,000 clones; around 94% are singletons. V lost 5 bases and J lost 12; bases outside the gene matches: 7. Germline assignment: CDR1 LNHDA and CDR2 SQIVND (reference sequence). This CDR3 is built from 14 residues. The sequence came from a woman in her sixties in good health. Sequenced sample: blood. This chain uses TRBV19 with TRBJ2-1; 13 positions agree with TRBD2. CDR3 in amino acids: CASSSGTSGIWQFF. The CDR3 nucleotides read TGTGCCAGTAGTTCCGGGACTAGCGGGATCTGGCAGTTCTTC.